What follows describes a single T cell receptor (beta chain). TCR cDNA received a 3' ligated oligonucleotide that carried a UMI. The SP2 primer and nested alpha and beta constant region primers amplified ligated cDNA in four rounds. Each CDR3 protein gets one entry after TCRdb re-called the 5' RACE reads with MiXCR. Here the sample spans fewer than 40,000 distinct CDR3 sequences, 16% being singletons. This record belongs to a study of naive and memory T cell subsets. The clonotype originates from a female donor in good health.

This chain's CDR3 is CASSRNSGGELDTEAFF. The CDR3 DNA reads as TGCGCCAGCAGCCGGAACTCGGGCGGGGAACTAGACACTGAAGCTTTCTTT. The V and J genes are TRBV5-1 and TRBJ1-1; D gene unclear. The CDR3 covers 17 residues. Germline CDR1 SGHRS, CDR2 YFSETQ. V shed 4 bases and J shed 3 bases, with 22 bases lying between them.